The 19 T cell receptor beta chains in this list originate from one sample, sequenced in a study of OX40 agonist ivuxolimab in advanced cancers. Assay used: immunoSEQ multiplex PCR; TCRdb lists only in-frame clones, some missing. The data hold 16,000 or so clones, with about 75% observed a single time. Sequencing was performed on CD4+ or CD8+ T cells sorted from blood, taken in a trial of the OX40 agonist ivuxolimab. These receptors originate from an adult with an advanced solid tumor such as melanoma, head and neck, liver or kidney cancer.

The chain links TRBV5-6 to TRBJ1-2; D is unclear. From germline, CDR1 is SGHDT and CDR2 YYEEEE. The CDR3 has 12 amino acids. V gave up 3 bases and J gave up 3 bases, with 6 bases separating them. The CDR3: CASSSGDYGYTF. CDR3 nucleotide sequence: TGTGCCAGCAGCTCCGGCGACTATGGCTACACCTTC.

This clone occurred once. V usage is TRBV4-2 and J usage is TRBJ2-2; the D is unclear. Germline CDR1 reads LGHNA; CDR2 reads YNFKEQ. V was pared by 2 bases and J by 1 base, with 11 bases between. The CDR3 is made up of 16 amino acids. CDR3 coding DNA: TGTGCCAGCAGCCAATCCTATGACCTGAACACCGGGGAGCTGTTTTTT. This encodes CASSQSYDLNTGELFF.

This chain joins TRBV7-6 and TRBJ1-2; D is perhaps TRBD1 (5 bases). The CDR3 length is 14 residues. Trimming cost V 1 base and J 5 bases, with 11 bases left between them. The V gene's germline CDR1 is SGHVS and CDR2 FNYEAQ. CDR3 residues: CASSLGRVTYGYTF. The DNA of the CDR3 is TGTGCCAGCAGCTTAGGCAGGGTAACATATGGCTACACCTTC.

The CDR3 is CASSLQGPYYEQYF. The CDR3 DNA reads TGTGCCAGCAGCTTACAGGGTCCGTACTACGAGCAGTACTTC. The V call is TRBV5-6, the J call TRBJ2-7; D might be TRBD1 (6 bases). V gave up 2 bases and J gave up 3 bases, with 12 bases separating them. The length of the CDR3 is 14 residues. In germline, CDR1 is SGHDT, CDR2 YYEEEE. The whole variable domain, filled in from reference TRBV5-6 and TRBJ2-7, reads DAGVTQSPTHLIKTRGQQVTLRCSPKSGHDTVSWYQQALGQGPQFIFQYYEEEERQRGNFPDRFSGHQFPNYSSELNVNALLLGDSALYLCASSLQGPYYEQYFGPGTRLTVT.

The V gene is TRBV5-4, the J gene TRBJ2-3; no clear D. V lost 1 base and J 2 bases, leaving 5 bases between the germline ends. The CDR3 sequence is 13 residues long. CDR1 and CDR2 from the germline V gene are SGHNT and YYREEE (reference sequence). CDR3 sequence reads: CASSLRATDTQYF. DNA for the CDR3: TGTGCCAGCAGCTTGCGGGCCACAGATACGCAGTATTTT. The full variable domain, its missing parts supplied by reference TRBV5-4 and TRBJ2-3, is ETGVTQSPTHLIKTRGQQVTLRCSSQSGHNTVSWYQQALGQGPQFIFQYYREEENGRGNFPPRFSGLQFPNYSSELNVNALELDDSALYLCASSLRATDTQYFGPGTRLTVL.

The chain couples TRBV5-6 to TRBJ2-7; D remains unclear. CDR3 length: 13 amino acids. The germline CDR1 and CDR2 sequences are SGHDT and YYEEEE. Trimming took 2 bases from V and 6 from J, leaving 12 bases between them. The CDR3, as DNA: TGTGCCAGCAGCTTCGCCCGGGTTCGCGAGCAGTACTTC. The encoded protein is CASSFARVREQYF.

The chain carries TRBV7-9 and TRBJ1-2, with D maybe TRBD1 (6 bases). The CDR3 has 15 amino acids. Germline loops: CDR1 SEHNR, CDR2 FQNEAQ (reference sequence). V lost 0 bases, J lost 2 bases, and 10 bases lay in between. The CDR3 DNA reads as TGTGCCAGCAGCTTAGCGGGGGGGCGGAACTATGGCTACACCTTC. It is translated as CASSLAGGRNYGYTF. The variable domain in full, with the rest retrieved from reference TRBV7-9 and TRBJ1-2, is DTGVSQNPRHKITKRGQNVTFRCDPISEHNRLYWYRQTLGQGPEFLTYFQNEAQLEKSRLLSDRFSAERPKGSFSTLEIQRTEQGDSAMYLCASSLAGGRNYGYTFGSGTRLTVV.

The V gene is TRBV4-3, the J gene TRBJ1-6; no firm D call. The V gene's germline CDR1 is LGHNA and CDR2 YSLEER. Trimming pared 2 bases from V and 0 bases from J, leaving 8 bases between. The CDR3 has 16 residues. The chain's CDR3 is CASSQLGTSYNSPLHF. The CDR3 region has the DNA TGCGCCAGCAGCCAATTAGGAACCTCCTATAATTCACCCCTCCACTTT.

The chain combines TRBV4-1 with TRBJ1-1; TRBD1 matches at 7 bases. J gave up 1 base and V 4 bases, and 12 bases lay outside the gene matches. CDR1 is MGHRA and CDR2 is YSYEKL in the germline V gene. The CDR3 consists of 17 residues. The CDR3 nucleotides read TGCGCCAGCAGCCTAGGGTTAGGAACAGGGGAGAACACTGAAGCTTTCTTT. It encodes CASSLGLGTGENTEAFF.

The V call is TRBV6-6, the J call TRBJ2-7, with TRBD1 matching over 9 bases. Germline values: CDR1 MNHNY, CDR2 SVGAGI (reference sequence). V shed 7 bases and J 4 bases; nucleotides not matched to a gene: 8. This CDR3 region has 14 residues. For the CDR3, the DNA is TGTGCCAGCAACCACCGGGACAGGGAGTACGAGCAGTACTTC. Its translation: CASNHRDREYEQYF.

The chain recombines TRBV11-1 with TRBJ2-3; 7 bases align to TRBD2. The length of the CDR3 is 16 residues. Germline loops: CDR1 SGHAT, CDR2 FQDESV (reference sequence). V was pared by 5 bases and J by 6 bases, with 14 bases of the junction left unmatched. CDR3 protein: CASSPDGGGARDTQYF. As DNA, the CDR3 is TGTGCCAGCAGCCCCGATGGGGGGGGAGCCCGGGATACGCAGTATTTT.

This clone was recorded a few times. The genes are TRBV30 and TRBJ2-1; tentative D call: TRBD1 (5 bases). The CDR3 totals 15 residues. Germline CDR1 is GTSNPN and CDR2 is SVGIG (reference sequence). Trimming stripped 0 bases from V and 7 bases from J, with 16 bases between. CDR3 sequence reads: CAWSVGAGRWNEQFF. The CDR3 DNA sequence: TGTGCCTGGAGTGTTGGCGCAGGGCGGTGGAATGAGCAGTTCTTC.

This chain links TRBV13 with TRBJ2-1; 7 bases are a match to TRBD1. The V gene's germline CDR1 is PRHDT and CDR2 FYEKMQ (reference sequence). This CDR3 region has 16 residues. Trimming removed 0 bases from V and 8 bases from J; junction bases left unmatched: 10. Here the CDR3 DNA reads TGTGCCAGCAGCTTAGGAGACAGGGAGCCTACCGATGAGCAGTTCTTC. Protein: CASSLGDREPTDEQFF.

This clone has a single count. This CDR3 reads CASSWLGGADEQFF. CDR3 bases: TGTGCCAGCAGTTGGTTGGGGGGGGCCGATGAGCAGTTCTTC. V gene TRBV6-5 combines with J gene TRBJ2-1, with a tentative D call TRBD2 (7 bases). Trimming took off 4 bases at V and 8 bases at J, with 15 bases between the two ends. This CDR3 comprises 14 residues. Germline-derived CDR1 and CDR2 are MNHEY and SVGAGI.

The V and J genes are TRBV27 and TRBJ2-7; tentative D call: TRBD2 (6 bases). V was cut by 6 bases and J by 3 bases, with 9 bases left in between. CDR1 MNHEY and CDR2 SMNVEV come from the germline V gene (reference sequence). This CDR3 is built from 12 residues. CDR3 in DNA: TGTGCCAGCAGAGCCGGGGGCTACGAGCAGTACTTC. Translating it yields CASRAGGYEQYF.

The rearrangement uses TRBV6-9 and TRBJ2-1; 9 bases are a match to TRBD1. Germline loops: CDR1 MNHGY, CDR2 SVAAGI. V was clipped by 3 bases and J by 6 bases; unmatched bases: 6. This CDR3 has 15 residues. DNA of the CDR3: TGTGCCAGCAGTTACCGGGACAGGGTGTCCAATGAGCAGTTCTTC. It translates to CASSYRDRVSNEQFF.

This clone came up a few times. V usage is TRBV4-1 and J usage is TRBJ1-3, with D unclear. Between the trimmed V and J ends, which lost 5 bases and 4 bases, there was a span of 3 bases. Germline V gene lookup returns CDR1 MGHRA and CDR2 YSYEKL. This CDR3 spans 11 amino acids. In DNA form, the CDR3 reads TGCGCCAGCAGCTGGGGAAACACCATATATTTT. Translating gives CASSWGNTIYF.

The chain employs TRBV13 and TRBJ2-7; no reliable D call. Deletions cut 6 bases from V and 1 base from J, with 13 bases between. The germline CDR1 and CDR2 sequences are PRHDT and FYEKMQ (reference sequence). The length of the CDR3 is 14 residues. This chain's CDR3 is CASSDSLWSYEQYF. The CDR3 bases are TGTGCCAGCAGTGATAGTTTATGGTCCTACGAGCAGTACTTC. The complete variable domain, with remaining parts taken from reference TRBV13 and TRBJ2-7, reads AAGVIQSPRHLIKEKRETATLKCYPIPRHDTVYWYQQGPGQDPQFLISFYEKMQSDKGSIPDRFSAQQFSDYHSELNMSSLELGDSALYFCASSDSLWSYEQYFGPGTRLTVT.

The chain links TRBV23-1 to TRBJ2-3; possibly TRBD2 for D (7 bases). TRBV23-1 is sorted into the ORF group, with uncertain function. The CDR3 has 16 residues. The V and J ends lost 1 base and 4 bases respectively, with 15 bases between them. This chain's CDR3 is CASSQWGGPYSDTQYF. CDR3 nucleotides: TGCGCCAGCAGTCAATGGGGGGGCCCTTATTCAGATACGCAGTATTTT.